Listed here are 14 T cell receptor beta chains from one sample, sequenced in a study of T cell changes during pregnancy in multiple sclerosis. TCRdb's copy holds only in-frame clones and misses some; the assay was immunoSEQ multiplex PCR. The table includes 25,000 to 35,000 clones, 80% to 95% detected once. The sample was CD8+ T cells from peripheral blood mononuclear cells, taken before pregnancy. The source is a female donor with multiple sclerosis, enrolled in a pregnancy study.

About this clone: Distinct nucleotide sequences in the sample also encode this CDR3. The J gene is TRBJ2-1, the V gene TRBV28, with TRBD2 identical over 9 bases. Germline CDR1 reads MDHEN; CDR2 reads SYDVKM. The junction had 6 bases not matched to a gene; V was cut back by 6 bases and J by 9 bases. The length of the CDR3 is 13 residues. The CDR3 region is CASSFIAGAEQFF. CDR3 DNA: TGTGCCAGCAGCTTCATAGCGGGAGCTGAGCAGTTCTTC. Full variable domain (outside the CDR3, taken from reference TRBV28 and TRBJ2-1): DVKVTQSSRYLVKRTGEKVFLECVQDMDHENMFWYRQDPGLGLRLIYFSYDVKMKEKGDIPEGYSVSREKKERFSLILESASTNQTSMYLCASSFIAGAEQFFGPGTRLTVL.

The chain carries TRBV27 and TRBJ2-1, with D possibly matching TRBD1 (6 bases). Germline-derived CDR1 and CDR2 are MNHEY and SMNVEV (reference sequence). The V and J ends lost 3 bases and 6 bases respectively, with 18 bases between them. The CDR3 has 16 residues. In DNA form, the CDR3 reads TGTGCCAGCAGTTTCTTACCTCAGGGGAACCGCAATGAGCAGTTCTTC. Protein product: CASSFLPQGNRNEQFF.

DNA of the CDR3: TGTGCCAGCAGCGAACCACCGGGACTAGCAAATGAGCAGTTCTTC. Protein sequence: CASSEPPGLANEQFF. The J gene is TRBJ2-1, the V gene TRBV5-4; 9 nucleotides agree with TRBD2. CDR3 length: 15 amino acids. Per germline, CDR1 SGHNT and CDR2 YYREEE (reference sequence). Losses at the gene ends were 4 bases for V and 7 bases for J; bases not matched to a gene: 9.

This clone counts as medium-sized. The chain employs TRBV2 and TRBJ1-5; TRBD1 aligns across 8 bases. CDR3 length: 15 amino acids. J lost 6 bases, V lost 5 bases, and 9 bases had no gene match. Germline V lookup: CDR1 SNHLY, CDR2 FYNNEI. The chain's CDR3 is CASSTDREYAQPQHF. The DNA for the CDR3 is TGTGCCAGCAGTACGGACAGGGAGTATGCTCAGCCCCAGCATTTT.

The chain carries TRBV12-5 and TRBJ2-3, with 13 nucleotides matching TRBD2. The germline gives CDR1 LGHNT, CDR2 FRNRAP. The trim removed 6 bases at V and 4 bases at J, leaving 19 bases unmatched. This CDR3 is built from 20 residues. This chain's CDR3 is CASGVGLAGESGVIADTQYF. The CDR3 bases are TGTGCTAGTGGAGTCGGACTAGCGGGAGAAAGTGGCGTAATTGCAGATACGCAGTATTTT.

V usage is TRBV30 and J usage is TRBJ2-2; TRBD2 might be the D (6 bases). The length of the CDR3 is 13 residues. V gave up 5 bases and J gave up 7 bases, with 14 bases separating them. The germline V gene has CDR1 GTSNPN and CDR2 SVGIG (reference sequence). In nucleotides, the CDR3 is TGTGCCTGGGCTACGGGGAGGATCGGGGAGCTGTTTTTT. Translated: CAWATGRIGELFF.

This clone is a singleton in its sample. CDR3 sequence: CASSLEQYYGYTF. CDR3 nucleotides: TGTGCCAGCAGCTTAGAACAGTACTATGGCTACACCTTC. This chain links TRBV11-2 with TRBJ1-2; no firm D call. The germline V gene has CDR1 SGHAT and CDR2 FQNNGV. The CDR3 covers 13 residues. Trimming shortened V by 0 bases and J by 3 bases, and 5 bases separated the two germline ends. The variable domain in full, completed from reference TRBV11-2 and TRBJ1-2, reads EAGVAQSPRYKIIEKRQSVAFWCNPISGHATLYWYQQILGQGPKLLIQFQNNGVVDDSQLPKDRFSAERLKGVDSTLKIQPAKLEDSAVYLCASSLEQYYGYTFGSGTRLTVV.

The chain's CDR3 is CASSSPTGSKNIQYF. CDR3 DNA sequence: TGTGCCAGCAGCTCTCCGACAGGTTCCAAAAACATTCAGTACTTC. This chain connects TRBV7-9 to TRBJ2-4, with a tentative D call TRBD1 (6 bases). The CDR3 extends over 15 amino acids. V lost 4 bases and J lost 2, with 12 bases in between. Germline lookup yields CDR1 SEHNR and CDR2 FQNEAQ (reference sequence). The whole variable domain, filled in from reference TRBV7-9 and TRBJ2-4, reads DTGVSQNPRHKITKRGQNVTFRCDPISEHNRLYWYRQTLGQGPEFLTYFQNEAQLEKSRLLSDRFSAERPKGSFSTLEIQRTEQGDSAMYLCASSSPTGSKNIQYFGAGTRLSVL.

The V and J genes are TRBV21-1 and TRBJ2-5; the table's D call, TRBD2, has no DNA check behind it. TRBV21-1 is a listed pseudogene. CDR3 length: 16 amino acids. CDR3 protein: CASSKALARGGETQYF. The DNA of the CDR3 is TGTGCCAGCAGCAAAGCGCTGGCCAGGGGAGGGGAGACCCAGTACTTC.

V and J are TRBV4-1 and TRBJ2-1; 8 positions match TRBD2. Trimming cost V 2 bases and J 5 bases; bases outside gene matches: 8. Germline values: CDR1 MGHRA, CDR2 YSYEKL. The CDR3 sequence is 16 residues long. The CDR3 bases are TGCGCCAGCAGCCAACCATCTAGCGGGTACAACAATGAGCAGTTCTTC. It is translated as CASSQPSSGYNNEQFF.

This chain links TRBV5-6 with TRBJ1-4; D is ambiguous. Germline CDR1 SGHDT, CDR2 YYEEEE. The CDR3 spans 15 residues. Deletions cut 0 bases from V and 7 bases from J, with 13 bases between. Here the CDR3 reads CASSLVPQSGEKLFF. In DNA form, the CDR3 reads TGTGCCAGCAGCTTGGTGCCACAATCGGGTGAAAAACTGTTTTTT.

The V call is TRBV29-1, the J call TRBJ2-3; 10 bases match TRBD2. The ends lost 5 bases at V and 1 base at J; junction bases unmatched: 12. The CDR3 length is 17 residues. CDR1 SQVTM and CDR2 ANQGSEA come from the germline V gene. The CDR3 loop is CSVLAGEIIVGTDTQYF. The CDR3 DNA sequence: TGCAGCGTTCTAGCGGGAGAAATAATAGTGGGCACAGATACGCAGTATTTT.

A single count supports this clone. The chain carries TRBV29-1 and TRBJ2-7, with D tentatively TRBD2 (5 bases). This CDR3 is 11 amino acids long. Per the germline V gene, CDR1 is SQVTM and CDR2 is ANQGSEA. Trimming took off 4 bases at V and 6 bases at J, with 10 bases between the two ends. The CDR3 is CSVGTLTEQYF. The CDR3 bases are TGCAGCGTTGGGACTCTAACCGAGCAGTACTTC.

The chain is built from TRBV5-1 and TRBJ2-1; TRBD2 matches 7 bases. The germline V gene has CDR1 SGHRS and CDR2 YFSETQ. This CDR3 contains 15 residues. Trimming took 1 base from V and 8 from J; bases not matched to a gene: 9. For the CDR3, the DNA is TGCGCCAGCAGCTTGCTAGCGGCGGGCCTCGATGAGCAGTTCTTC. This encodes CASSLLAAGLDEQFF.